These 9 T cell receptor beta chains were all obtained from the same sample, sequenced in a study of low-dose radiotherapy and immunotherapy resistance in tumors. TRAV and TRBV primers primed cDNA for both TCRalpha and TCRbeta. TCR amplification used approximately 19 PCR cycles, a constant-region primer and a V-primer adapter. TCRdb reprocessed the reads via MiXCR and lists one record per CDR3 protein. The repertoire holds 65,000 to 100,000 distinct CDR3 sequences, with roughly a sixth as singletons. Stated time point: before trial treatment. The material was PBMCs, obtained before treatment. The receptors were sampled from a male donor with prostate cancer.

At least ten counts were recorded for this clonotype. This chain connects TRBV7-3 to TRBJ2-2; 11 nucleotides align to TRBD2. The germline CDR1 and CDR2 sequences are SGHTA and FQGTGA. V shed 5 bases and J 4 bases; nucleotides not matched to a gene: 3. This CDR3 spans 15 amino acids. CDR3 coding DNA: TGTGCCAGCAGCCGACTAGCGGGGTTCACCGGGGAGCTGTTTTTT. It is translated as CASSRLAGFTGELFF.

This clonotype was recorded at least ten times. V usage is TRBV7-3 and J usage is TRBJ2-1; tentatively, D is TRBD2 (6 bases). The CDR3 length is 15 residues. The germline V and J ends were trimmed by 2 bases and 4 bases, with 12 bases remaining between them. Germline CDR1 and CDR2: SGHTA and FQGTGA. The CDR3 spells CASSLGLAAYNEQFF. The CDR3 nucleotides read TGTGCCAGCAGCTTAGGTTTAGCGGCTTACAATGAGCAGTTCTTC.

This clonotype was recorded at least ten times. This sequence joins TRBV2 and TRBJ2-3, with unresolved D. Germline-derived CDR1 and CDR2 are SNHLY and FYNNEI. The germline V and J ends were trimmed by 2 bases and 2 bases, with 5 bases remaining between them. This CDR3 region has 13 residues. CDR3 residues: CASSEWPTDTQYF. CDR3 in DNA: TGTGCCAGCAGTGAATGGCCCACAGATACGCAGTATTTT. The entire variable domain, with the rest obtained from reference TRBV2 and TRBJ2-3, is as follows: EPEVTQTPSHQVTQMGQEVILRCVPISNHLYFYWYRQILGQKVEFLVSFYNNEISEKSEIFDDQFSVERPDGSNFTLKIRSTKLEDSAMYFCASSEWPTDTQYFGPGTRLTVL.

The table lists this clonotype with many counts. This chain uses TRBV6-5 with TRBJ2-7; D remains unclear. The V gene's germline CDR1 is MNHEY and CDR2 SVGAGI. The germline V and J ends were trimmed by 2 bases and 0 bases, with 8 bases remaining between them. CDR3 length: 14 residues. CDR3 loop: CASSYGESSYEQYF. The CDR3 DNA reads TGTGCCAGCAGTTACGGGGAAAGCTCCTACGAGCAGTACTTC.

Ten or more counts support this clonotype. The V and J genes are TRBV29-1 and TRBJ2-5, with D unclear. CDR3 length: 12 amino acids. V was pared by 7 bases and J by 2 bases, with 11 bases between. The germline CDR1 and CDR2 sequences are SQVTM and ANQGSEA. CDR3 sequence (DNA): TGCAGCGCGGAGCAGTTACAAGAGACCCAGTACTTC. It codes for CSAEQLQETQYF.

The sample holds many counts of this clonotype. The gene calls are TRBV5-6 and TRBJ2-7, with D possibly matching TRBD2 (6 bases). This CDR3 region has 12 residues. CDR1 is SGHDT, CDR2 YYEEEE, per germline. Trimming took 3 bases from V and 5 from J, leaving 9 bases between them. The CDR3: CASSSREDEQYF. The CDR3 nucleotides read TGTGCCAGCAGCTCAAGGGAGGACGAGCAGTACTTC.

This clonotype was seen many times. The rearrangement links TRBV12-3 or TRBV12-4 to TRBJ2-3, with D tentatively TRBD2 (5 bases). The CDR3 extends over 14 amino acids. V was pared by 6 bases and J by 2 bases, with 12 bases between. CDR3 nucleotide sequence: TGTGCCAGCAGCACCGGGGTCTTCACAGATACGCAGTATTTT. Translated, it gives CASSTGVFTDTQYF.

This clonotype was observed at least ten times. This rearrangement joins TRBV5-1 to TRBJ2-4; 9 bases line up with TRBD1. This CDR3 is built from 17 residues. V lost 4 bases, J lost 0 bases, and 8 bases stayed unmatched. CDR1 and CDR2 (germline): SGHRS, YFSETQ. CDR3 sequence (DNA): TGCGCCAGCAGCACCCTGACAGGGGGTGAAGCCAAAAACATTCAGTACTTC. This encodes CASSTLTGGEAKNIQYF.

This clonotype was found many times. The chain couples TRBV4-2 to TRBJ1-2; D uncertain. Germline values: CDR1 LGHNA, CDR2 YNFKEQ. The V end lost 4 bases, the J end lost 4 bases, and 19 bases lay between the germline ends. CDR3 size: 16 residues. CDR3: CASSPSTGPHIYGYTF. The CDR3 DNA follows: TGTGCCAGCAGCCCCAGTACCGGCCCTCATATCTATGGCTACACCTTC.